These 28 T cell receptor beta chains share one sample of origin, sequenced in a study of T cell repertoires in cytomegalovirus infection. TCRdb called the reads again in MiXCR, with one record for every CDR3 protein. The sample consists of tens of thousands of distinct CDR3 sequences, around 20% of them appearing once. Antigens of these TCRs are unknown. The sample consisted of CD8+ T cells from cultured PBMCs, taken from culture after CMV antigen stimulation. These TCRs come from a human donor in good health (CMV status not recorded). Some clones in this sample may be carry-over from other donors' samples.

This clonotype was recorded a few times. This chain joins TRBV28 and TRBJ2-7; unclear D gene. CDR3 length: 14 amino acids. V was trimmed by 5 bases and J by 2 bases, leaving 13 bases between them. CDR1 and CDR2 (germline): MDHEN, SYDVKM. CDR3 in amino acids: CASSPSKWPYEQYF. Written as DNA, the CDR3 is TGTGCCAGCAGTCCCAGTAAATGGCCCTACGAGCAGTACTTC.

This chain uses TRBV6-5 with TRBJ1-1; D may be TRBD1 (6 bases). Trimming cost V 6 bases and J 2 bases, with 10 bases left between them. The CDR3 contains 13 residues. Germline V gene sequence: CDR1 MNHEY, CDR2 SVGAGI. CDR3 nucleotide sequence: TGTGCCAGCAGAGGGGGGCCCAACACTGAAGCTTTCTTT. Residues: CASRGGPNTEAFF.

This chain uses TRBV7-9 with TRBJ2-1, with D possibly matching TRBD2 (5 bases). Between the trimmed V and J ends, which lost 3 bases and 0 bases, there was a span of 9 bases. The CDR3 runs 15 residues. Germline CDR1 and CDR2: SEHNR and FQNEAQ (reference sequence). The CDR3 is CASSFERGSYNEQFF. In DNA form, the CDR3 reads TGTGCCAGCAGCTTCGAACGGGGCTCCTACAATGAGCAGTTCTTC.

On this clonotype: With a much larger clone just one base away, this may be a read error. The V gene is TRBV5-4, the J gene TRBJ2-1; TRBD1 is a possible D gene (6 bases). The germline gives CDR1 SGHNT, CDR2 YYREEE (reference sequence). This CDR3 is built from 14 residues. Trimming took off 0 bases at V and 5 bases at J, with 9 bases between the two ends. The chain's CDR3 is CASSLGQEDNEQFF. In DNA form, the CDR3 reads TGTGCCAGCAGCTTGGGACAGGAGGACAATGAGCAGTTCTTC.

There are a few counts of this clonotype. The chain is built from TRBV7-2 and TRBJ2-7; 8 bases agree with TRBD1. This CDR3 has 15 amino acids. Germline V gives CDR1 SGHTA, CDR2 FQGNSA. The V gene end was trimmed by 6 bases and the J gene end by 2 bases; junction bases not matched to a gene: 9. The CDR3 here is CASRPGQVRAYEQYF. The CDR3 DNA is TGTGCCAGCAGACCGGGACAGGTGAGAGCCTACGAGCAGTACTTC.

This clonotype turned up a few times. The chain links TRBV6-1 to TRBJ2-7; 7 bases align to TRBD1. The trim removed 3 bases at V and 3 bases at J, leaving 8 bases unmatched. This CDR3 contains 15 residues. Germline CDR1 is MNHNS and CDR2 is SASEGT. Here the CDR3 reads CASSDFLGQLYEQYF. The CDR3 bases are TGTGCCAGCAGTGATTTTTTGGGACAGCTCTACGAGCAGTACTTC.

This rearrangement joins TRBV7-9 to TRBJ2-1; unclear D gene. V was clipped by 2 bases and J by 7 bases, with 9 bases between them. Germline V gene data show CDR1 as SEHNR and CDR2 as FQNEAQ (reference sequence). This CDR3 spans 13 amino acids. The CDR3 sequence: CASSLPFVNEQFF. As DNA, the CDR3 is TGTGCCAGCAGCTTACCGTTCGTGAATGAGCAGTTCTTC.

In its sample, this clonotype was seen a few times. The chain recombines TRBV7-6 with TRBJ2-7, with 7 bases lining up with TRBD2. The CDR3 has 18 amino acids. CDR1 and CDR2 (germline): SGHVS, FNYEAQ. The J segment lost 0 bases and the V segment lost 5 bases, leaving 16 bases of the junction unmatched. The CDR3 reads CASSQVRSGVPLSYEQYF. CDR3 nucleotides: TGTGCCAGCAGCCAAGTGCGCAGCGGGGTCCCCCTCTCCTACGAGCAGTACTTC.

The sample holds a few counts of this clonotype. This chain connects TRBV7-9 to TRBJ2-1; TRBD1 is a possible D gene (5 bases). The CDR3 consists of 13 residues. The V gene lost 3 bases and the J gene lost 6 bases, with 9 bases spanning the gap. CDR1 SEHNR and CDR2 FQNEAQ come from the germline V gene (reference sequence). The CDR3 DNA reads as TGTGCCAGCAGCTTCAAGGGGCTCAATGAGCAGTTCTTC. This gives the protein CASSFKGLNEQFF.

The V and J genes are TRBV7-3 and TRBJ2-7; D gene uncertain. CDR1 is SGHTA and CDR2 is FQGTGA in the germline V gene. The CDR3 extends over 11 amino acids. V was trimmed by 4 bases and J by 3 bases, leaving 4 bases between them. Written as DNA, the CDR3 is TGTGCCAGCAGCTCCCACTACGAGCAGTACTTC. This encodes CASSSHYEQYF.

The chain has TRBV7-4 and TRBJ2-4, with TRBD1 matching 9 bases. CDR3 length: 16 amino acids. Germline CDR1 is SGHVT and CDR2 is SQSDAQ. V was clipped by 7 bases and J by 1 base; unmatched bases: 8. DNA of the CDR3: TGTGCCAGCACCCTAAGGGACAGGGCTGCCAAAAACATTCAGTACTTC. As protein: CASTLRDRAAKNIQYF.

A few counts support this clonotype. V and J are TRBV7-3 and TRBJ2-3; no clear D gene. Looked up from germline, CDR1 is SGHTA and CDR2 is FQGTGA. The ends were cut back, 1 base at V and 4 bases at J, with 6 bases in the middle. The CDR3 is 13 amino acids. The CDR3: CASSLNGADTQYF. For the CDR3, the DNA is TGTGCCAGCAGCTTAAATGGCGCAGATACGCAGTATTTT.

As DNA, the CDR3 is TGCGCCAGCAGCTTGAGATTGGCGGGCACCCTATACGAGCAGTACTTC. It translates to CASSLRLAGTLYEQYF. The rearrangement joins TRBV5-1 to TRBJ2-7, with a weak D call TRBD2 (5 bases). Germline CDR1 reads SGHRS; CDR2 reads YFSETQ. Trimming pared 1 base from V and 4 bases from J, leaving 18 bases between. The CDR3 is 16 residues long.

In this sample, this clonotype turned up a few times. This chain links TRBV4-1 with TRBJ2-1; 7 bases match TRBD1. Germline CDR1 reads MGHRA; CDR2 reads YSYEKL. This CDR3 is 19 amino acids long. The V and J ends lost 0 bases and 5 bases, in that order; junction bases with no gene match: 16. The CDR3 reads CASSQEGGEGMRPDNEQFF. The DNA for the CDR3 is TGCGCCAGCAGCCAAGAAGGGGGCGAAGGGATGAGGCCCGACAATGAGCAGTTCTTC.

CDR3 region: CASSSGRPNTGELFF. In DNA, the CDR3 is TGTGCCAGCAGCTCGGGACGCCCGAACACCGGGGAGCTGTTTTTT. The chain joins TRBV7-2 to TRBJ2-2; D tentatively fits TRBD1 or TRBD2 (5 bases each). Trimming stripped 4 bases from V and 0 bases from J, with 9 bases between. The CDR3 runs 15 residues. The germline gives CDR1 SGHTA, CDR2 FQGNSA.

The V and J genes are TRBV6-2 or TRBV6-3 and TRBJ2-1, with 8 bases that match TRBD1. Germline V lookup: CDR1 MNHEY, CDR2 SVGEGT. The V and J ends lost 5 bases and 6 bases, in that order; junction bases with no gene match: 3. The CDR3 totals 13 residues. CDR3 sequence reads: CASSTQGVNEQFF. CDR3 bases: TGTGCCAGCAGTACACAGGGGGTCAATGAGCAGTTCTTC.

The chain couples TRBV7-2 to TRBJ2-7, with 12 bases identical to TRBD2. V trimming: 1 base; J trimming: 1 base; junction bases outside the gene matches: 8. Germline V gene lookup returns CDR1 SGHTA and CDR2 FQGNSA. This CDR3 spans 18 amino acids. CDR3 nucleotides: TGTGCCAGCAGCTTAGGGCCTAGCGGGGGGGAGATGTCCTACGAGCAGTACTTC. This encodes CASSLGPSGGEMSYEQYF.

The CDR3 protein is CATSSTPSNEQFF. CDR3 in DNA: TGTGCCACCAGCAGCACTCCCAGCAATGAGCAGTTCTTC. V is TRBV15 and J is TRBJ2-1; D is unclear. Trimming removed 3 bases from V and 6 bases from J, with 9 bases in between. Germline-derived CDR1 and CDR2 are LNHNV and YYDKDF (reference sequence). There are 13 residues in the CDR3. The full variable domain, with the rest looked up from reference TRBV15 and TRBJ2-1, is DAMVIQNPRYQVTQFGKPVTLSCSQTLNHNVMYWYQQKSSQAPKLLFHYYDKDFNNEADTPDNFQSRRPNTSFCFLDIRSPGLGDTAMYLCATSSTPSNEQFFGPGTRLTVL.

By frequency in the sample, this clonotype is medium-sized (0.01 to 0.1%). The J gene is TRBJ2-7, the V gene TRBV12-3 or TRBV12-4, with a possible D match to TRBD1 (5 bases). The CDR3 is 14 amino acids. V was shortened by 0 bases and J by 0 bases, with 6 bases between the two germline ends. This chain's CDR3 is CASSLAGASYEQYF. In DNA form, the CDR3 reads TGTGCCAGCAGTTTAGCAGGGGCCTCCTACGAGCAGTACTTC.

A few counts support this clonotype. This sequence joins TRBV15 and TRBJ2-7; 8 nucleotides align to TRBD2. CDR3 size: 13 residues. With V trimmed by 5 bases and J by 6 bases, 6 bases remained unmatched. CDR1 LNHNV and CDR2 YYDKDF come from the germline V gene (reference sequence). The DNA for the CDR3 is TGTGCCACCAGCGGACTAGCTGTTGCCGAGCAGTACTTC. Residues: CATSGLAVAEQYF.

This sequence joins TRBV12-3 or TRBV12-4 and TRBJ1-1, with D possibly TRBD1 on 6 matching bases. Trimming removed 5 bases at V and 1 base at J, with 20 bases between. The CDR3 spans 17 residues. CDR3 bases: TGTGCCAGCAGTCATACTCCTAGACAGGAAGAGAACACTGAAGCTTTCTTT. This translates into CASSHTPRQEENTEAFF.

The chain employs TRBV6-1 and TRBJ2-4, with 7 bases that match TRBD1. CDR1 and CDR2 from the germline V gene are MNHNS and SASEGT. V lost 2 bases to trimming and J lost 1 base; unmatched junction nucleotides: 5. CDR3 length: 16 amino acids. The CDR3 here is CASSELGGQAKNIQYF. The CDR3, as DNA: TGTGCCAGCAGTGAACTAGGGGGACAGGCCAAAAACATTCAGTACTTC.

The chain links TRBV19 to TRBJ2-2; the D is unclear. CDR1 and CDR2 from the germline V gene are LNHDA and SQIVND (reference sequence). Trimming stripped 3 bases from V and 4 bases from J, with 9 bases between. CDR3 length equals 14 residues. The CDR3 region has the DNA TGTGCCAGTAGTATCCCGCCACCCACCGGGGAGCTGTTTTTT. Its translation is CASSIPPPTGELFF.

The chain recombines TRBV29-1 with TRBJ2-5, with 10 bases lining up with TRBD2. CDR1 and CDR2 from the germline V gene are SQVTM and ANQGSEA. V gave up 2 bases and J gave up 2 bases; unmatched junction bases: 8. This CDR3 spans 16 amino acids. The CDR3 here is CSVEYLTSGLQETQYF. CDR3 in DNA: TGCAGCGTTGAATATCTGACTAGCGGGCTTCAAGAGACCCAGTACTTC.

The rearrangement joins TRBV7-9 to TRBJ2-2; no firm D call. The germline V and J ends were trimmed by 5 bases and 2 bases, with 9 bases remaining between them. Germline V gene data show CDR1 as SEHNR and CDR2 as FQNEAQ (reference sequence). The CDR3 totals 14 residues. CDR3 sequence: CASSLPDNTGELFF. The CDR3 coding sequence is TGTGCCAGCAGCCTCCCAGATAACACCGGGGAGCTGTTTTTT.

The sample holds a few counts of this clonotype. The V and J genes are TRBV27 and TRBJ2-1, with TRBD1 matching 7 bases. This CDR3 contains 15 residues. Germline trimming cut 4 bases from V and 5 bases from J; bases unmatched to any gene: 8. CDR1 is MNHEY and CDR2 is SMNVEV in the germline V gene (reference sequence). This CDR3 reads CASSSPGQINNEQFF. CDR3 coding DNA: TGTGCCAGCAGTTCTCCGGGACAGATTAACAATGAGCAGTTCTTC.

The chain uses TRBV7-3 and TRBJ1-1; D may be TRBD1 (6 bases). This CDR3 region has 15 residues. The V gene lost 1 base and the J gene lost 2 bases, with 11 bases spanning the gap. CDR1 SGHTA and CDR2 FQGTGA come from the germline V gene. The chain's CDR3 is CASSLNGQRNTEAFF. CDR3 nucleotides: TGTGCCAGCAGCTTAAACGGACAGCGAAACACTGAAGCTTTCTTT.

CDR3 protein: CASSLGPRGGGVYEQYF. Written as DNA, the CDR3 is TGTGCCAGCAGCTTAGGGCCTAGGGGGGGGGGTGTCTACGAGCAGTACTTC. The chain employs TRBV7-6 and TRBJ2-7; weak D call: TRBD2 (7 bases). Germline loops: CDR1 SGHVS, CDR2 FNYEAQ. CDR3 size: 17 residues. V gave up 1 base and J gave up 3 bases, with 19 bases separating them.